These 24 T cell receptor beta chains came from one sample sequenced in a study of CD8+ T cells in alopecia areata. Extracted from the samples, RNA was reverse transcribed into cDNA to serve as the sequencing template. Assay: immunoSEQ multiplex PCR; the TCRdb copy retains only in-frame clones and omits some. The sample has 100,000 or so clones; approximately 63% are singletons. Treatment: oral pan-JAK inhibitor, 5-10 mg twice daily. Specimen: CD8+ T cells sorted from blood, collected between weeks 55 and 70, from a patient treated with tofacitinib. The receptors come from a human donor with alopecia areata.

This clone turned up a few times. The genes are TRBV11-2 and TRBJ2-5; D remains unclear. This CDR3 contains 12 residues. Trimming pared 3 bases from V and 2 bases from J, leaving 4 bases between. Germline V CDR1 and CDR2: SGHAT, FQNNGV. CDR3 protein: CASSFGQETQYF. In DNA, the CDR3 is TGTGCCAGCAGCTTCGGTCAAGAGACCCAGTACTTC.

V gene TRBV29-1 combines with J gene TRBJ1-1; the match to TRBD1 covers 7 bases. V lost 5 bases to trimming and J lost 4 bases; unmatched junction nucleotides: 1. CDR3 length: 11 residues. Germline CDR1 reads SQVTM; CDR2 reads ANQGSEA. The CDR3 region has the DNA TGCAGCGTTTCAGGGGGCACTGAAGCTTTCTTT. As protein: CSVSGGTEAFF.

This clone came up a few times. The chain couples TRBV9 to TRBJ1-1, with D perhaps TRBD1 (5 bases). This CDR3 comprises 15 residues. The ends were cut back, 3 bases at V and 1 base at J, with 13 bases in the middle. Per germline, CDR1 SGDLS and CDR2 YYNGEE. The CDR3, as DNA: TGTGCCAGCAGCGGGCCCGGGACCCCGAACACTGAAGCTTTCTTT. Translated, it gives CASSGPGTPNTEAFF. Full variable domain (remainder filled in from reference TRBV9 and TRBJ1-1): DSGVTQTPKHLITATGQRVTLRCSPRSGDLSVYWYQQSLDQGLQFLIQYYNGEERAKGNILERFSAQQFPDLHSELNLSSLELGDSALYFCASSGPGTPNTEAFFGQGTRLTVV.

The chain recombines TRBV19 with TRBJ2-1, with 10 bases fitting TRBD1. Per germline, CDR1 LNHDA and CDR2 SQIVND (reference sequence). The ends lost 3 bases at V and 4 bases at J; junction bases unmatched: 3. The CDR3 is 15 residues long. In DNA form, the CDR3 reads TGTGCCAGTAGTATGGGGGACAGGGGATACAATGAGCAGTTCTTC. Translated, it gives CASSMGDRGYNEQFF.

V is TRBV7-2 and J is TRBJ1-3; no reliable D call. This CDR3 comprises 17 residues. V dropped 1 base and J dropped 2 bases, with 15 bases sitting between them. The germline V gene has CDR1 SGHTA and CDR2 FQGNSA. Written as DNA, the CDR3 is TGTGCCAGCAGCTTAGTTTGGGGAGGGAGGACTGGAAACACCATATATTTT. As protein: CASSLVWGGRTGNTIYF.

DNA of the CDR3: TGTGCCAGCACGCCTTTCCCACTAGCGGGGGCAGCGTACAATGAGCAGTTCTTC. Translation: CASTPFPLAGAAYNEQFF. The chain couples TRBV7-6 to TRBJ2-1, with TRBD2 matching over 11 bases. The CDR3 loop spans 18 amino acids. V lost 7 bases, J lost 4 bases, and 15 bases stayed unmatched. The germline gives CDR1 SGHVS, CDR2 FNYEAQ.

The rearrangement links TRBV29-1 to TRBJ1-2; 10 bases fit TRBD1. Germline CDR1 is SQVTM and CDR2 is ANQGSEA. The ends lost 2 bases at V and 8 bases at J; junction bases unmatched: 5. This CDR3 comprises 13 residues. The CDR3 region has the DNA TGCAGCGTTGAATCCGGGACAGGGGAAGGCTACACCTTC. It specifies CSVESGTGEGYTF. The variable domain in full, completed from reference TRBV29-1 and TRBJ1-2, reads SAVISQKPSRDICQRGTSLTIQCQVDSQVTMMFWYRQQPGQSLTLIATANQGSEATYESGFVIDKFPISRPNLTFSTLTVSNMSPEDSSIYLCSVESGTGEGYTFGSGTRLTVV.

The gene calls are TRBV27 and TRBJ2-5; no definite D call. The CDR3 covers 13 residues. Germline V gives CDR1 MNHEY, CDR2 SMNVEV (reference sequence). Trimming left V 6 bases short and J 3 bases short, with 11 bases between. The CDR3 protein is CASSLIAKETQYF. The CDR3 DNA reads TGTGCCAGCAGCCTAATAGCCAAAGAGACCCAGTACTTC.

This clone was seen a handful of times. V is TRBV2 and J is TRBJ2-7; D is perhaps TRBD1 or TRBD2 (6 bases each). CDR1 and CDR2 from the germline V gene are SNHLY and FYNNEI. V lost 6 bases, J lost 7 bases, and 22 bases lay in between. CDR3 size: 15 residues. The CDR3 sequence: CASRDSPTGALEQYF. The CDR3 nucleotides are TGTGCCAGCAGGGATTCCCCCACGGGGGCGTTAGAGCAGTACTTC.

V and J are TRBV15 and TRBJ1-1; 10 nucleotides line up with TRBD1. Losses at the gene ends were 6 bases for V and 1 base for J; bases not matched to a gene: 5. From germline, CDR1 is LNHNV and CDR2 YYDKDF (reference sequence). The CDR3 runs to 15 residues. CDR3 loop: CATRRDRGQNTEAFF. The CDR3 bases are TGTGCCACCAGAAGGGACAGGGGACAGAACACTGAAGCTTTCTTT.

The sample holds a few counts of this clone. V and J are TRBV5-1 and TRBJ2-3; maybe TRBD2 (5 bases). V was cut by 0 bases and J by 4 bases, with 9 bases left in between. The CDR3 runs to 14 residues. Looked up from germline, CDR1 is SGHRS and CDR2 is YFSETQ. CDR3 bases: TGCGCCAGCAGCTTGGAGCGGACCCCAGATACGCAGTATTTT. This encodes CASSLERTPDTQYF.

This clone was counted a few times. Its ends do not fully match the called genes, so a read error is possible. The chain is built from TRBV19 and TRBJ1-1; no definite D call. This CDR3 spans 13 amino acids. Germline values: CDR1 LNHDA, CDR2 SQIVND (reference sequence). This CDR3 is CASSIGVNSEAFF. CDR3 bases: TGTGCCAGTAGTATAGGGGTGAACTCTGAAGCTTTCTTT.

The chain carries TRBV6-1 and TRBJ1-1; D may be TRBD1 (6 bases). In germline, CDR1 is MNHNS, CDR2 SASEGT. Trimming took 3 bases from V and 8 from J, leaving 19 bases between them. The CDR3 is made up of 15 amino acids. CDR3 residues: CASSDWGARFWEAFF. The CDR3 region has the DNA TGTGCCAGCAGTGACTGGGGGGCGCGGTTCTGGGAAGCTTTCTTT.

The CDR3: CASSAGGQSPLHF. Written as DNA, the CDR3 is TGTGCCAGCAGCGCCGGCGGACAATCACCCCTCCACTTT. This rearrangement joins TRBV9 to TRBJ1-6, with a tentative D call TRBD1 (5 bases). This CDR3 has 13 amino acids. Germline CDR1 and CDR2: SGDLS and YYNGEE. V lost 3 bases and J 10 bases, leaving 11 bases between the germline ends.

This sequence joins TRBV27 and TRBJ2-7; D is ambiguous. The CDR3 is 11 residues long. Germline loops: CDR1 MNHEY, CDR2 SMNVEV (reference sequence). Trimming took off 8 bases at V and 5 bases at J, with 10 bases between the two ends. CDR3 in amino acids: CASAWLDEQYF. CDR3 in DNA: TGTGCCAGCGCATGGTTGGACGAGCAGTACTTC.

This clone appeared a single time. Here the CDR3 reads CAWEKGTGPAHAFF. The DNA of the CDR3 is TGTGCCTGGGAGAAGGGGACAGGCCCGGCCCATGCTTTCTTT. This sequence joins TRBV30 and TRBJ1-1; 8 bases align to TRBD1. Germline V CDR1 and CDR2: GTSNPN, SVGIG (reference sequence). With V trimmed by 5 bases and J by 11 bases, 16 bases remained unmatched. The CDR3 extends over 14 amino acids.

This clone showed up just a few times. The gene calls are TRBV6-1 and TRBJ2-1; D ambiguous. Germline-derived CDR1 and CDR2 are MNHNS and SASEGT. CDR3 length: 15 residues. The V and J ends lost 2 bases and 2 bases respectively, with 10 bases between them. The CDR3 nucleotides are TGTGCCAGCAGTGAATATTATGGGACCTACAATGAGCAGTTCTTC. As protein: CASSEYYGTYNEQFF.

The chain carries TRBV20-1 and TRBJ2-5; D uncertain. Per the germline V gene, CDR1 is DFQATT and CDR2 is SNEGSKA (reference sequence). V gave up 3 bases and J gave up 3 bases, with 5 bases separating them. The length of the CDR3 is 11 residues. CDR3 DNA sequence: TGCAGTGCTAGCGGTGAAGAGACCCAGTACTTC. This sequence encodes CSASGEETQYF.

The J gene is TRBJ2-4, the V gene TRBV2; tentatively, D is TRBD1 (6 bases). V lost 6 bases and J 0 bases, leaving 12 bases between the germline ends. Per germline, CDR1 SNHLY and CDR2 FYNNEI. This CDR3 comprises 15 residues. CDR3 amino acids: CASSELGGAKNIQYF. Written as DNA, the CDR3 is TGTGCCAGCAGCGAACTAGGGGGAGCCAAAAACATTCAGTACTTC.

The J gene is TRBJ1-5, the V gene TRBV19; no clear D. This CDR3 is built from 19 residues. Trimming left V 3 bases short and J 4 bases short, with 25 bases between. CDR1 and CDR2 from the germline V gene are LNHDA and SQIVND (reference sequence). The CDR3 sequence is CASSIGRWGALIHNQPQHF. The DNA for the CDR3 is TGTGCCAGTAGTATCGGCAGGTGGGGTGCTCTGATCCATAATCAGCCCCAGCATTTT.

The genes are TRBV9 and TRBJ1-1, with 8 bases fitting TRBD1. The junction had 4 bases not matched to a gene; V was cut back by 0 bases and J by 0 bases. This CDR3 has 16 residues. From germline, CDR1 is SGDLS and CDR2 YYNGEE. The chain's CDR3 is CASSVEWTGLNTEAFF. For the CDR3, the DNA is TGTGCCAGCAGCGTAGAATGGACAGGGCTGAACACTGAAGCTTTCTTT.

This clone was picked up one time. The chain employs TRBV5-6 and TRBJ1-1; D may be TRBD1 (6 bases). Trimming cost V 2 bases and J 5 bases, with 16 bases left between them. Germline loops: CDR1 SGHDT, CDR2 YYEEEE. This CDR3 has 15 amino acids. For the CDR3, the DNA is TGTGCCAGCAGCTTTGGGTTACAGGGAGGGACTGAAGCTTTCTTT. It codes for CASSFGLQGGTEAFF.

The chain has TRBV6-1 and TRBJ2-1, with D perhaps given as TRBD1 or TRBD2 (5 bases each). V was clipped by 4 bases and J by 4 bases, with 8 bases between them. The germline CDR1 and CDR2 sequences are MNHNS and SASEGT. The CDR3 runs to 13 residues. This CDR3 reads CASSGDGYNEQFF. In nucleotides, the CDR3 is TGTGCCAGCAGTGGGGACGGATACAATGAGCAGTTCTTC.

The V gene is TRBV4-1, the J gene TRBJ1-1, with D unclear. V lost 1 base and J 6 bases, leaving 9 bases between the germline ends. Germline values: CDR1 MGHRA, CDR2 YSYEKL. CDR3 length: 13 amino acids. CDR3 sequence: CASSQATTAEAFF. The CDR3 DNA is TGCGCCAGCAGCCAAGCCACTACGGCTGAAGCTTTCTTT.